The 10 T cell receptor beta chains below come from one sample, sequenced in a study of OX40 agonist ivuxolimab in advanced cancers. The library was obtained by the immunoSEQ multiplex PCR assay. The clones in this table, taken by TCRdb from immuneACCESS, are in-frame only. Not every clone is retained; where verified, under half of the shortfall comes from an unresolved V gene, and the cause of the rest is unknown. This sample lists tens of thousands of clones; roughly 90% were detected once. The leading ten clones occupy roughly 12% of the sample. Source: CD4+ or CD8+ T cells sorted from blood, taken in a trial of the OX40 agonist ivuxolimab. These receptors all come from an adult with an advanced solid tumor such as melanoma, head and neck, liver or kidney cancer.

A remark on this clone: Distinct nucleotide sequences in the sample also encode this CDR3. The chain is built from TRBV7-6 and TRBJ2-1, with D perhaps TRBD2 (6 bases). CDR1 is SGHVS, CDR2 FNYEAQ, per germline. The CDR3 is 13 amino acids. The germline V and J ends were trimmed by 0 bases and 7 bases, with 7 bases remaining between them. The CDR3 DNA reads TGTGCCAGCAGCTTAGCGGAGGGGAATGAGCAGTTCTTC. Encoded protein: CASSLAEGNEQFF.

V usage is TRBV10-3 and J usage is TRBJ2-7; 7 nucleotides match TRBD1. Germline CDR1 is ENHRY and CDR2 is SYGVKD. Trimming at V came to 4 bases and at J to 3 bases, leaving 9 bases not matched to a gene. This CDR3 is built from 15 residues. The CDR3 region has the DNA TGTGCCATCAGTGTCGACAGGGAGACCCTCTACGAGCAGTACTTC. It encodes CAISVDRETLYEQYF.

Note on this clone: No DNA is shown, since the ends of the CDR3 on it are uncertain; the CDR3 is the one TCRdb lists. V is TRBV12-5 and J is TRBJ1-2; the D call of TRBD1 is as the table states it, not checked on the DNA. The CDR3 spans 14 amino acids, including both terminal residues. Germline V gene lookup returns CDR1 LGHNT and CDR2 FRNRAP. The CDR3 loop reads CASGFGPGHEGYTF.

The rearrangement joins TRBV19 to TRBJ2-7; D is unclear. Germline V lookup: CDR1 LNHDA, CDR2 SQIVND (reference sequence). V gave up 7 bases and J gave up 0 bases, with 13 bases separating them. This CDR3 has 14 amino acids. CDR3 amino acids: CASKISISSYEQYF. DNA of the CDR3: TGTGCCAGTAAGATATCTATCAGCTCCTACGAGCAGTACTTC. The full variable domain, with the rest looked up from reference TRBV19 and TRBJ2-7, is DGGITQSPKYLFRKEGQNVTLSCEQNLNHDAMYWYRQDPGQGLRLIYYSQIVNDFQKGDIAEGYSVSREKKESFPLTVTSAQKNPTAFYLCASKISISSYEQYFGPGTRLTVT.

The chain couples TRBV15 to TRBJ1-1; a possible D gene is TRBD1 (5 bases). This CDR3 has 11 amino acids. Germline values: CDR1 LNHNV, CDR2 YYDKDF (reference sequence). Trimming pared 3 bases from V and 6 bases from J, leaving 5 bases between. CDR3 protein: CATSRGPEAFF. CDR3 sequence (DNA): TGTGCCACCAGCAGGGGGCCTGAAGCTTTCTTT.

The CDR3 loop reads CASSPHPGTGIYEQYF. The CDR3 DNA sequence: TGTGCCAGCAGTCCTCACCCCGGGACAGGCATTTACGAGCAGTACTTC. J is TRBJ2-7 and V is TRBV5-8, with 8 positions matching TRBD1. Trimming took 5 bases from V and 4 from J; bases not matched to a gene: 14. Germline loops: CDR1 SGHTS, CDR2 YDEGEE. The CDR3 contains 16 residues.

The chain combines TRBV7-9 with TRBJ2-7, with TRBD1 matching over 9 bases. Looked up from germline, CDR1 is SEHNR and CDR2 is FQNEAQ (reference sequence). Trimming at V came to 5 bases and at J to 5 bases, leaving 16 bases not matched to a gene. The CDR3 extends over 17 amino acids. The DNA of the CDR3 is TGTGCCAGCAGCCCCAGGACAGGGGTCAAGGGGTTCGACGAGCAGTACTTC. Its translation: CASSPRTGVKGFDEQYF.

The chain joins TRBV7-8 to TRBJ1-2; no clear D. Germline CDR1 and CDR2: SGHVS and FQNEAQ. V lost 1 base to trimming and J lost 6 bases, with 12 bases between them. The CDR3 length is 14 residues. In DNA form, the CDR3 reads TGTGCCAGCAGCTTAGGGTTTGGCCCGGATGGCTACACCTTC. Its translation: CASSLGFGPDGYTF.

The V gene is TRBV7-2, the J gene TRBJ2-7; possibly TRBD1 or TRBD2 for D (5 bases each). CDR1 and CDR2 from the germline V gene are SGHTA and FQGNSA. The CDR3 consists of 14 residues. Trimming shortened V by 0 bases and J by 3 bases, and 9 bases separated the two germline ends. The CDR3 DNA sequence: TGTGCCAGCAGCTTAGCCAGGGCGGGCTACGAGCAGTACTTC. It encodes CASSLARAGYEQYF.

V is TRBV15 and J is TRBJ2-7; D unclear. The CDR3 runs to 14 residues. Germline CDR1 LNHNV, CDR2 YYDKDF (reference sequence). The V end was cut by 0 bases, the J end by 0 bases, with 6 bases between. The CDR3 spells CATSRDRNSYEQYF. Written as DNA, the CDR3 is TGTGCCACCAGCAGAGATCGGAACTCCTACGAGCAGTACTTC.